This T cell receptor (beta chain) was recorded in a study of blood T cells in healthy people across ages. Study-level points and caveats: Higher naive T cell percentage went strongly together with higher TCR beta diversity.

This clonotype was counted only a few times. The antigen remains unidentified. One end of the junction fails to match germline, which may point to a read error. In terms of origin and age, donors were healthy Caucasian individuals from Russia aged about 6 to 90. Primers used in a second PCR of roughly 7 to 12 cycles were a sample-barcoded 5' primer and a J-beta primer mix. Every cDNA was tagged by a template-switch adaptor with 12 random nucleotides. In TCRdb, the 5' RACE reads were re-called with MiXCR into one record per CDR3 protein. The data hold roughly 2 million distinct CDR3 sequences, with around half observed a single time. This CDR3 has 16 amino acids. In germline, CDR1 is SGHRS, CDR2 YFSETQ.

Source material: blood. V usage is TRBV5-1 and J usage is TRBJ2-7; 9 nucleotides agree with TRBD1. The DNA end lines up better with TRBJ2-5; the J call may be wrong. This clonotype originated in a woman between 40 and 55 years old in good health. CDR3 nucleotide sequence: TGTGCCAGCAGCCGAACAGGGGGCAATACGGGAGAGACCCAGTACTTC. Residues: CASSRTGGNTGETQYF.